This entry lists 27 T cell receptor beta chains sequenced from one sample in a study of shared clonotypes between healthy human individuals (dated by TCRdb to 2020 to 2022). The receptor library was made with the immunoSEQ multiplex PCR assay. Sourced from immuneACCESS, this table was stored by TCRdb with only in-frame sequences that have V and J called. A share of the clones is absent; for the studies checked, an unresolved V gene accounts for under half, and the remainder has no known explanation. This sample holds 700,000 to 950,000 clones; approximately 97% were observed only once. The ten largest clones represent about 0.25% of the sample. CD8 naive samples were obtained by positive selection for CCR7 among CD45RO-negative cells, yielding a CD45RA+CCR7+ population from which TemRA cells were excluded. Sequencing input: naive CD8+ T cells sorted from blood. The meaning of the sample's cell subset or site label: CD45RA+CCR7+. The receptors were sampled from a man aged 25 to 40 in good health.

With regard to this clone: This sample includes further DNA sequences coding for the same CDR3. The rearrangement uses TRBV19 and TRBJ2-1; 8 nucleotides align to TRBD2. The germline CDR1 and CDR2 sequences are LNHDA and SQIVND (reference sequence). J gave up 0 bases and V 5 bases, and 3 bases lay outside the gene matches. The CDR3 contains 15 residues. The CDR3 DNA reads TGTGCCAGTAGTGTAGCGGGAAGCTCCTACAATGAGCAGTTCTTC. Amino acid sequence: CASSVAGSSYNEQFF.

The V gene is TRBV21-1, the J gene TRBJ1-4; the DNA was not compared with TRBD1, the D call given in the table. TRBV21-1 is labeled a pseudogene. There are 12 residues in the CDR3. Here the CDR3 DNA reads TGTGCCAGGGGACAGGGCAGGGAAAAACTGTTTTTT. Protein product: CARGQGREKLFF.

V usage is TRBV13 and J usage is TRBJ2-1; no clear D gene. This CDR3 is built from 16 residues. In germline, CDR1 is PRHDT, CDR2 FYEKMQ (reference sequence). V was cut by 5 bases and J by 0 bases, with 14 bases left in between. This CDR3 is CASSVPPTYSYNEQFF. The DNA of the CDR3 is TGTGCCAGCAGCGTCCCCCCAACCTACTCCTACAATGAGCAGTTCTTC.

The chain recombines TRBV7-9 with TRBJ2-1, with no clear D. Trimming removed 1 base at V and 5 bases at J, with 6 bases between. This CDR3 region has 13 residues. Germline V gene lookup returns CDR1 SEHNR and CDR2 FQNEAQ (reference sequence). The CDR3 spells CASSLDGHNEQFF. In nucleotides, the CDR3 is TGTGCCAGCAGCTTAGACGGGCACAATGAGCAGTTCTTC.

The rearrangement joins TRBV28 to TRBJ2-1, with D unresolved. There are 14 residues in the CDR3. V shed 5 bases and J shed 6 bases, with 14 bases lying between them. Germline lookup yields CDR1 MDHEN and CDR2 SYDVKM. The CDR3 reads CASSNTWQTNEQFF. The CDR3 DNA follows: TGTGCCAGCAGTAATACGTGGCAGACCAATGAGCAGTTCTTC.

The chain uses TRBV29-1 and TRBJ2-2; 11 bases line up with TRBD2. Germline V gene data show CDR1 as SQVTM and CDR2 as ANQGSEA. This CDR3 contains 17 residues. V gave up 1 base and J gave up 2 bases; unmatched junction bases: 6. CDR3 loop: CSVEVPRLAGNTGELFF. Here the CDR3 DNA reads TGCAGCGTTGAAGTACCAAGACTAGCGGGAAACACCGGGGAGCTGTTTTTT.

J is TRBJ2-1 and V is TRBV7-9, with 11 bases that match TRBD2. The CDR3 covers 15 residues. V lost 5 bases, J lost 7 bases, and 7 bases stayed unmatched. Germline V gives CDR1 SEHNR, CDR2 FQNEAQ (reference sequence). The CDR3 here is CASSQRTSGWNEQFF. The CDR3 DNA reads as TGTGCCAGCAGCCAGCGGACTAGCGGGTGGAATGAGCAGTTCTTC.

The chain is built from TRBV6-1 and TRBJ1-1; D is uncertain. Trimming removed 3 bases from V and 7 bases from J, with 9 bases in between. The germline V gene has CDR1 MNHNS and CDR2 SASEGT. The CDR3 covers 12 residues. This CDR3 is CASSERSDEAFF. CDR3 sequence (DNA): TGTGCCAGCAGTGAGCGGTCAGATGAAGCTTTCTTT.

The chain recombines TRBV15 with TRBJ1-5; D not certain. This CDR3 spans 13 amino acids. The germline V gene has CDR1 LNHNV and CDR2 YYDKDF (reference sequence). V shed 0 bases and J shed 6 bases, with 6 bases lying between them. In DNA, the CDR3 is TGTGCCACCAGCAGAGATTTGGGTCAGCCCCAGCATTTT. This gives the protein CATSRDLGQPQHF.

The V and J genes are TRBV28 and TRBJ1-5; D is unclear. Looked up from germline, CDR1 is MDHEN and CDR2 is SYDVKM. V was clipped by 4 bases and J by 4 bases, with 8 bases between them. This CDR3 has 13 amino acids. In DNA form, the CDR3 reads TGTGCCAGCAGTTCCTCCGATAATCAGCCCCAGCATTTT. Amino acids: CASSSSDNQPQHF.

The rearrangement joins TRBV29-1 to TRBJ1-2; unclear D gene. V lost 6 bases and J lost 7, with 15 bases in between. There are 12 residues in the CDR3. Germline V CDR1 and CDR2: SQVTM, ANQGSEA. CDR3 sequence (DNA): TGCAGCGTCCCGGGGTTAGCGGCTGGCTACACCTTC. It specifies CSVPGLAAGYTF.

The chain carries TRBV10-3 and TRBJ2-7; TRBD1 agrees at 8 bases. The V and J ends lost 6 bases and 2 bases, in that order; junction bases with no gene match: 3. Germline V lookup: CDR1 ENHRY, CDR2 SYGVKD. This CDR3 region has 13 residues. The CDR3, as DNA: TGTGCCATCAGCACAGGGGGGCCCTACGAGCAGTACTTC. It codes for CAISTGGPYEQYF.

This clone has just one count. The chain employs TRBV11-2 and TRBJ2-7; D gene uncertain. This CDR3 is 12 amino acids long. Trimming left V 5 bases short and J 2 bases short, with 7 bases between. Germline assignment: CDR1 SGHAT and CDR2 FQNNGV. The CDR3 here is CASSPQTYEQYF. DNA for the CDR3: TGTGCCAGCAGCCCACAGACCTACGAGCAGTACTTC.

The CDR3 DNA follows: TGTGCCAGCAGTTTTATTTCGGACAGCTCCTACAATGAGCAGTTCTTC. Encoded protein: CASSFISDSSYNEQFF. The J gene is TRBJ2-1, the V gene TRBV27, with a possible D match to TRBD1 (6 bases). Germline V gene sequence: CDR1 MNHEY, CDR2 SMNVEV (reference sequence). With 3 bases removed from V and 0 bases from J, the gap between germline ends came to 12 bases. CDR3 size: 16 residues.

Notes on this clone: Other DNA sequences within the sample encode an identical CDR3. The gene calls are TRBV7-9 and TRBJ2-7, with unresolved D. Deletions cut 3 bases from V and 2 bases from J, with 5 bases between. CDR3 length equals 12 residues. Germline CDR1 is SEHNR and CDR2 is FQNEAQ (reference sequence). The CDR3 loop reads CASSLVAYEQYF. The CDR3 DNA reads TGTGCCAGCAGCTTGGTTGCCTACGAGCAGTACTTC. Complete variable domain (other parts from reference TRBV7-9 and TRBJ2-7): DTGVSQNPRHKITKRGQNVTFRCDPISEHNRLYWYRQTLGQGPEFLTYFQNEAQLEKSRLLSDRFSAERPKGSFSTLEIQRTEQGDSAMYLCASSLVAYEQYFGPGTRLTVT.

The chain carries TRBV7-9 and TRBJ2-3, with D unresolved. V was pared by 5 bases and J by 2 bases, with 11 bases between. This CDR3 comprises 14 residues. Germline-derived CDR1 and CDR2 are SEHNR and FQNEAQ (reference sequence). The CDR3 DNA follows: TGTGCCAGCAGCCTTTATGACCTCACAGATACGCAGTATTTT. Amino acids: CASSLYDLTDTQYF.

A word on this clone: A read error is possible here, since a much larger clone lies one base away. Other nucleotide sequences in the sample specify the same CDR3. The J gene is TRBJ2-7, the V gene TRBV6-6; D call uncertain. Germline assignment: CDR1 MNHNY and CDR2 SVGAGI (reference sequence). The CDR3 spans 11 residues. Trimming pared 6 bases from V and 0 bases from J, leaving 3 bases between. CDR3 sequence: CASRSSYEQYF. The CDR3 region has the DNA TGTGCCAGCAGGTCCTCCTACGAGCAGTACTTC.

The chain joins TRBV5-6 to TRBJ1-1; D ambiguous. This CDR3 comprises 15 residues. Trimming removed 0 bases at V and 4 bases at J, with 13 bases between. Germline V gives CDR1 SGHDT, CDR2 YYEEEE. CDR3 coding DNA: TGTGCCAGCAGCTTGGTCATCGGCGGGAGCACTGAAGCTTTCTTT. Translated: CASSLVIGGSTEAFF.

The chain links TRBV27 to TRBJ2-2; D not resolved. The V and J ends lost 1 base and 7 bases respectively, with 4 bases between them. Germline loops: CDR1 MNHEY, CDR2 SMNVEV (reference sequence). CDR3 length equals 12 residues. The CDR3 DNA reads TGTGCCAGCAGTTTATTGTACGGGGAGCTGTTTTTT. It codes for CASSLLYGELFF.

V usage is TRBV9 and J usage is TRBJ2-1; D is undetermined. The CDR3 length is 13 residues. Between the trimmed V and J ends, which lost 5 bases and 6 bases, there was a span of 12 bases. From germline, CDR1 is SGDLS and CDR2 YYNGEE. Here the CDR3 reads CASSAMAGNEQFF. In DNA, the CDR3 is TGTGCCAGCAGTGCCATGGCAGGCAATGAGCAGTTCTTC.

This clone appeared once. The rearrangement uses TRBV19 and TRBJ2-1; D is undetermined. The V and J ends lost 5 bases and 7 bases respectively, with 12 bases between them. Germline loops: CDR1 LNHDA, CDR2 SQIVND (reference sequence). The CDR3 loop spans 13 amino acids. CDR3 DNA sequence: TGTGCCAGTAGTCCGGTCTTCACGAATGAGCAGTTCTTC. Its protein is CASSPVFTNEQFF.

J is TRBJ1-1 and V is TRBV4-1, with unresolved D. V dropped 3 bases and J dropped 1 base, with 6 bases sitting between them. Germline V gene lookup returns CDR1 MGHRA and CDR2 YSYEKL. The CDR3 is 13 amino acids. CDR3 sequence: CASSQGSNTEAFF. Written as DNA, the CDR3 is TGCGCCAGCAGCCAGGGCTCGAACACTGAAGCTTTCTTT.

V is TRBV4-1 and J is TRBJ2-7; 9 nucleotides line up with TRBD1. V shed 3 bases, J shed 3 bases, and the junction held 6 bases outside the gene matches. CDR1 is MGHRA, CDR2 YSYEKL, per germline. There are 15 residues in the CDR3. CDR3 nucleotides: TGCGCCAGCAGCCACTTCGGGACAGGGATCTACGAGCAGTACTTC. It translates to CASSHFGTGIYEQYF.

This sequence joins TRBV28 and TRBJ1-1; D is possibly TRBD1 (6 bases). The V end was cut by 4 bases, the J end by 0 bases, with 15 bases between. The CDR3 has 16 amino acids. The V gene's germline CDR1 is MDHEN and CDR2 SYDVKM. The CDR3 protein is CASSYPARGLNTEAFF. The DNA for the CDR3 is TGTGCCAGCAGTTATCCCGCGAGGGGGTTGAACACTGAAGCTTTCTTT.

The chain recombines TRBV2 with TRBJ2-1; D is undetermined. The V gene's germline CDR1 is SNHLY and CDR2 FYNNEI. V was shortened by 5 bases and J by 8 bases, with 16 bases between the two germline ends. The CDR3 loop spans 14 amino acids. The CDR3 is CASSRVRALDEQFF. DNA for the CDR3: TGTGCCAGCAGTAGGGTAAGGGCGTTGGATGAGCAGTTCTTC.

V gene TRBV5-4 combines with J gene TRBJ2-6, with D hard to call. V was clipped by 4 bases and J by 0 bases, with 8 bases between them. The CDR3 runs to 15 residues. Germline assignment: CDR1 SGHNT and CDR2 YYREEE (reference sequence). The CDR3 nucleotides read TGTGCCAGCAGCCCTCAGAACTCTGGGGCCAACGTCCTGACTTTC. Protein product: CASSPQNSGANVLTF.

The gene calls are TRBV4-2 and TRBJ2-7; unclear D gene. Per germline, CDR1 LGHNA and CDR2 YNFKEQ. The CDR3 has 12 amino acids. The ends were cut back, 0 bases at V and 5 bases at J, with 5 bases in the middle. The CDR3 nucleotides read TGTGCCAGCAGCCAAGAGGGCCACGAGCAGTACTTC. Protein product: CASSQEGHEQYF.